What follows are 27 T cell receptor beta chains derived from one specimen sequenced in a study of cytomegalovirus exposure and HLA in healthy donors. The PCR employed 60 Vbeta primers together with 13 Jbeta primers. TCRdb's table, derived via immunoSEQ multiplex PCR, lists solely in-frame clones and lacks some. Seen here are over 100,000 clones, more than 65% observed once, and the top ten hold about 4.3%. The sequenced material came from PBMCs. The receptor source for this set is a male donor in good health and CMV-seropositive.

In this sample, this clone turned up a few times. The chain links TRBV9 to TRBJ1-1, with 9 bases that match TRBD1. Trimming cost V 4 bases and J 0 bases; bases outside gene matches: 4. Germline CDR1 SGDLS, CDR2 YYNGEE. This CDR3 is 15 amino acids long. CDR3 loop: CASSPGTGMNTEAFF. DNA for the CDR3: TGTGCCAGCAGCCCCGGGACAGGGATGAACACTGAAGCTTTCTTT. The full variable domain, with the rest looked up from reference TRBV9 and TRBJ1-1, is DSGVTQTPKHLITATGQRVTLRCSPRSGDLSVYWYQQSLDQGLQFLIQYYNGEERAKGNILERFSAQQFPDLHSELNLSSLELGDSALYFCASSPGTGMNTEAFFGQGTRLTVV.

This sequence joins TRBV6-1 and TRBJ2-3, with D perhaps matching TRBD1 (6 bases). The CDR3 consists of 15 residues. V dropped 7 bases and J dropped 4 bases, with 18 bases sitting between them. CDR1 MNHNS and CDR2 SASEGT come from the germline V gene. The CDR3 nucleotides read TGTGCCAGCACGCCCGTGACAGGTTGGTCAGATACGCAGTATTTT. Translated, it gives CASTPVTGWSDTQYF.

This clone showed up just a few times. The chain uses TRBV7-9 and TRBJ1-1; 7 bases match TRBD1. Germline CDR1 and CDR2: SEHNR and FQNEAQ (reference sequence). Trimming removed 5 bases from V and 8 bases from J; junction bases left unmatched: 8. This CDR3 region has 13 residues. The CDR3 sequence: CASSLGGNREAFF. For the CDR3, the DNA is TGTGCCAGCAGCCTAGGGGGCAATAGGGAAGCTTTCTTT.

The chain has TRBV6-1 and TRBJ2-3; TRBD2 aligns across 7 bases. CDR1 and CDR2 (germline): MNHNS, SASEGT. The trim removed 2 bases at V and 2 bases at J, leaving 1 base unmatched. This CDR3 is 14 amino acids long. CDR3 sequence reads: CASSELADTDTQYF. CDR3 bases: TGTGCCAGCAGTGAACTAGCGGACACAGATACGCAGTATTTT.

The chain couples TRBV10-1 to TRBJ2-3, with TRBD2 matching 8 bases. Trimming at V came to 10 bases and at J to 1 base, leaving 10 bases not matched to a gene. Germline loops: CDR1 WNHNN, CDR2 SYGVQD (reference sequence). CDR3 length equals 15 residues. In DNA form, the CDR3 reads TGCGCCATCGATCCGGGGGGGCTAGGCACAGATACGCAGTATTTT. Residues: CAIDPGGLGTDTQYF.

This clone came up a few times. The J gene is TRBJ2-7, the V gene TRBV29-1; tentative D call: TRBD1 (6 bases). Germline loops: CDR1 SQVTM, CDR2 ANQGSEA. This CDR3 contains 14 residues. Trimming shortened V by 7 bases and J by 2 bases, and 18 bases separated the two germline ends. The CDR3 is CSATSGTPPYEQYF. Written as DNA, the CDR3 is TGCAGCGCAACCTCCGGGACACCACCCTACGAGCAGTACTTC.

In the case of this clone: Germline and junction disagree at one end, which may indicate a read error. This chain links TRBV27 with TRBJ1-5, with 7 bases fitting TRBD1. Germline CDR1 is MNHEY and CDR2 is SMNVEV (reference sequence). This CDR3 contains 15 residues. The chain's CDR3 is CAGSYSGGFNQPQHF. In nucleotides, the CDR3 is TGTGCCGGCAGTTATTCAGGGGGTTTCAATCAGCCCCAGCATTTT.

As to this clone: Its ends do not fully match the called genes, so a read error is possible. The J gene is TRBJ2-1, the V gene TRBV7-9, with a possible D match to TRBD1 (5 bases). This CDR3 spans 12 amino acids. Germline CDR1 SEHNR, CDR2 FQNEAQ (reference sequence). The CDR3 reads CSSSIQGSEQFF. As DNA, the CDR3 is TGTTCCAGCAGCATTCAGGGTTCAGAGCAGTTCTTC.

The chain combines TRBV6-6 with TRBJ1-4; 7 bases fit TRBD1. Germline values: CDR1 MNHNY, CDR2 SVGAGI (reference sequence). Trimming at V came to 2 bases and at J to 6 bases, leaving 6 bases not matched to a gene. The CDR3 is made up of 15 amino acids. Written as DNA, the CDR3 is TGTGCCAGCAGTTACACGGGACAGTCTGATGAAAAACTGTTTTTT. It encodes CASSYTGQSDEKLFF.

J is TRBJ2-3 and V is TRBV5-1, with D perhaps matching TRBD1 (5 bases). From germline, CDR1 is SGHRS and CDR2 YFSETQ. There are 13 residues in the CDR3. Between the trimmed V and J ends, which lost 0 bases and 5 bases, there was a span of 7 bases. The CDR3 spells CASSLADRDTQYF. CDR3 DNA sequence: TGCGCCAGCAGCTTGGCCGACAGAGATACGCAGTATTTT. The entire variable domain, with the rest obtained from reference TRBV5-1 and TRBJ2-3, is as follows: KAGVTQTPRYLIKTRGQQVTLSCSPISGHRSVSWYQQTPGQGLQFLFEYFSETQRNKGNFPGRFSGRQFSNSRSEMNVSTLELGDSALYLCASSLADRDTQYFGPGTRLTVL.

V and J are TRBV4-2 and TRBJ2-7, with 7 bases aligning to TRBD2. Germline V gene sequence: CDR1 LGHNA, CDR2 YNFKEQ. J lost 1 base, V lost 1 base, and 4 bases had no gene match. The CDR3 totals 15 residues. The CDR3 DNA sequence: TGTGCCAGCAGCCAAGGGCTAGCGGCGTCCTACGAGCAGTACTTC. This codes for CASSQGLAASYEQYF.

This chain links TRBV7-6 with TRBJ1-5; no clear D. Germline loops: CDR1 SGHVS, CDR2 FNYEAQ. The V gene lost 1 base and the J gene lost 4 bases, with 5 bases spanning the gap. The CDR3 runs 13 residues. For the CDR3, the DNA is TGTGCCAGCAGCTTAGACAGTAATCAGCCCCAGCATTTT. Protein product: CASSLDSNQPQHF.

The CDR3 protein is CASSLGLAAYNEQFF. CDR3 bases: TGCGCCAGCAGCTTGGGGCTAGCGGCCTACAATGAGCAGTTCTTC. This rearrangement joins TRBV5-1 to TRBJ2-1; TRBD2 agrees at 7 bases. V shed 0 bases and J 2 bases; nucleotides not matched to a gene: 2. Germline CDR1 SGHRS, CDR2 YFSETQ. The CDR3 is made up of 15 amino acids.

The chain uses TRBV6-5 and TRBJ2-3; TRBD2 agrees at 8 bases. Germline V gene data show CDR1 as MNHEY and CDR2 as SVGAGI. This CDR3 region has 16 residues. V was clipped by 4 bases and J by 0 bases; unmatched bases: 6. CDR3 amino acids: CASSSFSGASTDTQYF. CDR3 coding DNA: TGTGCCAGCAGTTCCTTTAGCGGGGCTAGCACAGATACGCAGTATTTT.

This chain links TRBV18 with TRBJ2-2; TRBD2 might be the D (6 bases). This CDR3 has 14 amino acids. CDR1 and CDR2 from the germline V gene are KGHSH and LQKENI. Trimming took 3 bases from V and 4 from J, leaving 9 bases between them. CDR3 coding DNA: TGTGCCAGCTCACCGACCGGGGGCACCGGGGAGCTGTTTTTT. Translating it yields CASSPTGGTGELFF.

The CDR3 DNA reads TGTGCCAGCAGTTTAGGGTCCCCTGGACAGGTTAACTATGGCTACACCTTC. Protein sequence: CASSLGSPGQVNYGYTF. This chain uses TRBV28 with TRBJ1-2; TRBD1 matches 7 bases. The V segment lost 2 bases and the J segment 1 base; nucleotides outside the gene matches: 10. Germline-derived CDR1 and CDR2 are MDHEN and SYDVKM. This CDR3 spans 17 amino acids.

The chain recombines TRBV7-9 with TRBJ1-2, with 11 nucleotides matching TRBD1. Germline loops: CDR1 SEHNR, CDR2 FQNEAQ (reference sequence). With V trimmed by 5 bases and J by 2 bases, 13 bases remained unmatched. This CDR3 is 18 amino acids long. CDR3 in DNA: TGTGCCAGCAGCCCGGACAGGGGGCGGATTCCCAGCAACTATGGCTACACCTTC. Translating it yields CASSPDRGRIPSNYGYTF.

V usage is TRBV29-1 and J usage is TRBJ2-1, with 14 bases lining up with TRBD2. CDR1 is SQVTM and CDR2 is ANQGSEA in the germline V gene. V shed 1 base, J shed 8 bases, and the junction held 7 bases outside the gene matches. The CDR3 spans 16 residues. The DNA of the CDR3 is TGCAGCGTTGAAGGGTCGACTAGCGGGGGGGGTGATGAGCAGTTCTTC. It is translated as CSVEGSTSGGGDEQFF.

The rearrangement uses TRBV5-4 and TRBJ2-1, with 7 positions matching TRBD2. CDR3 length equals 16 residues. The germline V gene has CDR1 SGHNT and CDR2 YYREEE (reference sequence). Trimming took 2 bases from V and 6 from J; bases not matched to a gene: 11. This CDR3 reads CASSLSAGAAGNEQFF. In DNA, the CDR3 is TGTGCCAGCAGCTTATCGGCGGGAGCTGCGGGCAATGAGCAGTTCTTC.

Details on this clone: The same CDR3 is also encoded by other DNA sequences in this sample. The chain links TRBV6-5 to TRBJ2-7; D is undetermined. Germline-derived CDR1 and CDR2 are MNHEY and SVGAGI. Trimming removed 0 bases at V and 10 bases at J, with 13 bases between. This CDR3 is 13 amino acids long. CDR3 in DNA: TGTGCCAGCAGTTACTCGCCGGGTCGCGACCAGTACTTC. It codes for CASSYSPGRDQYF.

CDR3 nucleotide sequence: TGTGCCAGCAGTCCAGGGGGCTATGGCTACACCTTC. Translated, it gives CASSPGGYGYTF. The V call is TRBV28, the J call TRBJ1-2, with 7 nucleotides matching TRBD1. V dropped 5 bases and J dropped 4; count of bases not matched to a gene: 1. The CDR3 covers 12 residues. Germline V lookup: CDR1 MDHEN, CDR2 SYDVKM.

As regards this clone: The same CDR3 arises from other DNA sequences in this sample as well. The rearrangement links TRBV9 to TRBJ2-3, with 7 bases fitting TRBD2. The V gene's germline CDR1 is SGDLS and CDR2 YYNGEE. The CDR3 runs 16 residues. The J segment lost 0 bases and the V segment lost 0 bases, leaving 4 bases of the junction unmatched. The CDR3 DNA is TGTGCCAGCAGCGTAGGGCTAGCGGAAAGCACAGATACGCAGTATTTT. Residues: CASSVGLAESTDTQYF.

The CDR3 protein is CASSQDRGRVNEQYF. CDR3 nucleotides: TGCGCCAGCAGCCAGGACAGGGGGCGGGTGAATGAGCAGTACTTC. The chain has TRBV4-1 and TRBJ2-7, with 11 bases aligning to TRBD1. CDR3 length equals 15 residues. The V segment lost 3 bases and the J segment 7 bases; nucleotides outside the gene matches: 8. Germline assignment: CDR1 MGHRA and CDR2 YSYEKL.

The count of this clone is one. The chain recombines TRBV7-2 with TRBJ2-1, with a possible D match to TRBD2 (7 bases). CDR3 size: 14 residues. Germline V CDR1 and CDR2: SGHTA, FQGNSA. V was cut by 5 bases and J by 8 bases, with 16 bases left in between. The CDR3 loop reads CASSTLGGGYEQFF. CDR3 nucleotides: TGTGCCAGCAGCACCTTGGGGGGGGGCTATGAGCAGTTCTTC.

CDR3 DNA sequence: TGTGCCAGCAGGAGAGCAAACACCATATATTTT. Its translation is CASRRANTIYF. The genes are TRBV2 and TRBJ1-3; D is uncertain. Germline V gene data show CDR1 as SNHLY and CDR2 as FYNNEI. The length of the CDR3 is 11 residues. Trimming pared 6 bases from V and 6 bases from J, leaving 6 bases between.

The CDR3 nucleotides are TGTGCCAGTACCGTGGAACTACTTAATTCACCCCTCCACTTT. This sequence encodes CASTVELLNSPLHF. The rearrangement uses TRBV19 and TRBJ1-6, with D hard to call. The ends were cut back, 7 bases at V and 6 bases at J, with 13 bases in the middle. Per the germline V gene, CDR1 is LNHDA and CDR2 is SQIVND (reference sequence). The CDR3 covers 14 residues.

This clone occurred a few times. V usage is TRBV18 and J usage is TRBJ2-5; D is unresolved. Germline CDR1 reads KGHSH; CDR2 reads LQKENI. This CDR3 comprises 13 residues. V shed 3 bases and J shed 1 base, with 6 bases lying between them. The CDR3 bases are TGTGCCAGCTCACCGTATCTCCAAGAGACCCAGTACTTC. Residues: CASSPYLQETQYF.